This TCR beta chain was sequenced in a study of blood T cell repertoires in COVID-19. As for the study in general: Italy, Spain and the United States were the sources of the convalescent and acute COVID-19 samples.

Trimming left V 1 base short and J 11 bases short, with 14 bases between. Germline V gene sequence: CDR1 SEHNR, CDR2 FQNEAQ (reference sequence). This CDR3 contains 14 residues. Methods used by the authors: From reference gene primer amplification, estimates of nucleated cell counts were derived. Here immunoSEQ multiplex PCR was the method, and the copy in TCRdb shows in-frame clones only, minus some. Clone size and V and J calls were adopted from that table, with D and trimming inferred from the DNA. The sample has over 350,000 clones, 80% to 95% seen once. Everyone who took part was about 18 to 90 years old, and they came from about two dozen US areas.

The chain employs TRBV7-9 and TRBJ1-4; D might be TRBD1 (5 bases). Sequenced input: PBMCs or T cells enriched from blood (not recorded which). The TCR sequence derives from a woman aged 40 to 50 who had been exposed to COVID-19. The CDR3 here is CASSLGGVQDKLFF. Written as DNA, the CDR3 is TGTGCCAGCAGCTTAGGCGGGGTACAGGACAAACTGTTTTTT.